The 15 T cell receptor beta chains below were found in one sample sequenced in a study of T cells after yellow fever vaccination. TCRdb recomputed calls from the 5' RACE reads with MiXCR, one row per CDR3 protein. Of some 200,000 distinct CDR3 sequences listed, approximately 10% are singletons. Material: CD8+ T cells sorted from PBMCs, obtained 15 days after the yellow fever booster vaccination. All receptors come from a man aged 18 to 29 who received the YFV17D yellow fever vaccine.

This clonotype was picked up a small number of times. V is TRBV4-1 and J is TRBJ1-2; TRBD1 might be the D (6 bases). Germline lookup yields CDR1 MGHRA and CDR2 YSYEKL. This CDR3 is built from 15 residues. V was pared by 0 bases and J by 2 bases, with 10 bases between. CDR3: CASSQDAGENYGYTF. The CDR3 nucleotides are TGCGCCAGCAGCCAAGATGCAGGGGAGAACTATGGCTACACCTTC.

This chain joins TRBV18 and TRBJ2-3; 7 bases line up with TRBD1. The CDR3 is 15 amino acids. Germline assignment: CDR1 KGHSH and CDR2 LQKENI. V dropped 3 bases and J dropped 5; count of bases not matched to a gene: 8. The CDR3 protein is CASSPDRLGLDTQYF. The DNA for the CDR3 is TGTGCCAGCTCACCGGACAGGTTAGGACTAGATACGCAGTATTTT.

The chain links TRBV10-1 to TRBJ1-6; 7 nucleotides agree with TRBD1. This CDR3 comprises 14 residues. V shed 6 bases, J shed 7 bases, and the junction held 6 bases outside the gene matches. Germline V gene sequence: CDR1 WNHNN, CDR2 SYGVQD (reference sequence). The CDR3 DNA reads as TGCGCCAGCAGGGAACAGGGGCCCAATTCACCCCTCCACTTT. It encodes CASREQGPNSPLHF.

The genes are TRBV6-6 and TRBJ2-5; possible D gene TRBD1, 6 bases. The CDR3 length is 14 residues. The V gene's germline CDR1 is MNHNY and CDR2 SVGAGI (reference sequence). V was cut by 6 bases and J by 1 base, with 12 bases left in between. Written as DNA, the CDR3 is TGTGCCAGCAGCCGTGGGGACATCCAAGAGACCCAGTACTTC. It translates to CASSRGDIQETQYF.

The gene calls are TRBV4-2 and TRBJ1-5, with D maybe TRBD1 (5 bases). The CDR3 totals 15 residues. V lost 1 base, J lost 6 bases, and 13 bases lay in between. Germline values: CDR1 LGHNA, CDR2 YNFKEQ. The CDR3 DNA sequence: TGTGCCAGCAGCCAAGTACGGGGGGGTCGTCAGCCCCAGCATTTT. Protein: CASSQVRGGRQPQHF.

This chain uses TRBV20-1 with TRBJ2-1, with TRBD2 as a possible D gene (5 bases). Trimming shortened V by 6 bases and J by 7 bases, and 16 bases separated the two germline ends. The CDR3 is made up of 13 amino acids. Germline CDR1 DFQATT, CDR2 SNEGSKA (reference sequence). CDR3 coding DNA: TGCAGTGCGGCGGGCTATGTGAATAATGAGCAGTTCTTC. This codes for CSAAGYVNNEQFF.

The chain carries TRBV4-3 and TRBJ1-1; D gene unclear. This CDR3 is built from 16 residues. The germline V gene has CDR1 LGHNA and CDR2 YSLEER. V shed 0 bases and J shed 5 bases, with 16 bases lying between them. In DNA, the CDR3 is TGCGCCAGCAGCCAAGATCGTTACCAAGAAGGGACTGAAGCTTTCTTT. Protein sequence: CASSQDRYQEGTEAFF.

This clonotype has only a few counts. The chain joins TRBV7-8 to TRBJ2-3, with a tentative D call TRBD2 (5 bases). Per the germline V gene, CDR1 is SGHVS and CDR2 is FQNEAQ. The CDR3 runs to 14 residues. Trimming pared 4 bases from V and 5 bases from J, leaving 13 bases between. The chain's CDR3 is CASSSDYLGDTQYF. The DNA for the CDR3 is TGTGCCAGCAGCTCCGACTACCTGGGAGATACGCAGTATTTT.

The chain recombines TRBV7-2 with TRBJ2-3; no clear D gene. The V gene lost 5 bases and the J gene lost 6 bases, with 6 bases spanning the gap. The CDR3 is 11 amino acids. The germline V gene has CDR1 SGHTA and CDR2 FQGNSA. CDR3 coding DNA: TGTGCCAGCAGCGACGGGGATACGCAGTATTTT. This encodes CASSDGDTQYF.

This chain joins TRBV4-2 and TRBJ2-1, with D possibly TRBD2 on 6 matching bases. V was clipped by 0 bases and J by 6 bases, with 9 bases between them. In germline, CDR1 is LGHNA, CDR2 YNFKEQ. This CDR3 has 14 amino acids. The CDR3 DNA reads TGTGCCAGCAGCCAAGAGGGACTGGGCAATGAGCAGTTCTTC. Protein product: CASSQEGLGNEQFF.

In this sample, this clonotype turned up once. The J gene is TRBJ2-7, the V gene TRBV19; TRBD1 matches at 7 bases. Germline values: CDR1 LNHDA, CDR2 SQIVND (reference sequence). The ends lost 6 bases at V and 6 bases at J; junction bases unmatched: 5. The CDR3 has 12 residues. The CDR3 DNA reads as TGTGCCAGTAGCAGACAGGGCGGCGAGCAGTACTTC. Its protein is CASSRQGGEQYF.

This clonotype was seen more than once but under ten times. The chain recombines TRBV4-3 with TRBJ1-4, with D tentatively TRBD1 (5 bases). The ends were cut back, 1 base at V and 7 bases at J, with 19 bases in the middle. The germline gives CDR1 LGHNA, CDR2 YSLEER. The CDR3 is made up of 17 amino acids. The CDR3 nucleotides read TGCGCCAGCAGCCAAGGATCTCTTTACAGGCAGGCTGAAAAACTGTTTTTT. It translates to CASSQGSLYRQAEKLFF.

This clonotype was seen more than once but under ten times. The chain's CDR3 is CASSPLGKYNEQFF. Here the CDR3 DNA reads TGCGCCAGCAGCCCTCTGGGAAAGTACAATGAGCAGTTCTTC. This chain connects TRBV4-1 to TRBJ2-1; D is unresolved. The V end was cut by 4 bases, the J end by 4 bases, with 11 bases between. The length of the CDR3 is 14 residues. The V gene's germline CDR1 is MGHRA and CDR2 YSYEKL.

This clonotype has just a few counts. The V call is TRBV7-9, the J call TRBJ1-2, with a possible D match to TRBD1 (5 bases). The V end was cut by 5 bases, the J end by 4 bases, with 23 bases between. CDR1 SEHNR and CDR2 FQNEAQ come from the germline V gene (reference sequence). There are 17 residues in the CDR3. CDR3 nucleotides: TGTGCCAGCAGCCAGACCCCGGGAGGGGATTCTTCCTATGGCTACACCTTC. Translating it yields CASSQTPGGDSSYGYTF.

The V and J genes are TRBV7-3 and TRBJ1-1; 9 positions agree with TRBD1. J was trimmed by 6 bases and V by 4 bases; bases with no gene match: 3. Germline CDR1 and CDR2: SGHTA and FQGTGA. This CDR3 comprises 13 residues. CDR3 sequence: CASSSQGAAEAFF. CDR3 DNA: TGTGCCAGCAGCTCACAGGGGGCGGCTGAAGCTTTCTTT.